One and the same sample provided the 22 T cell receptor beta chains below, sequenced in a study of blood T cell repertoires in COVID-19. Profiled with immunoSEQ multiplex PCR; TCRdb holds only in-frame clones, not every one. The sample consists of fewer than 250,000 clones, more than 70% of them appearing once. Sample: peripheral blood. Receptors were obtained from a man between 45 and 60 years old with active or convalescent COVID-19.

The CDR3 reads CASSFMAGGGADTQYF. CDR3 sequence (DNA): TGTGCCAGCAGTTTTATGGCGGGAGGAGGCGCAGATACGCAGTATTTT. The chain is built from TRBV28 and TRBJ2-3; TRBD2 matches 8 bases. Unmatched junction bases numbered 9, after V lost 3 bases and J lost 4 bases. Germline values: CDR1 MDHEN, CDR2 SYDVKM. This CDR3 is built from 16 residues.

The chain carries TRBV5-6 and TRBJ2-3, with TRBD2 as a possible D gene (6 bases). Trimming left V 2 bases short and J 3 bases short, with 10 bases between. The CDR3 totals 14 residues. The germline V gene has CDR1 SGHDT and CDR2 YYEEEE. The CDR3 is CASSFGGGTDTQYF. CDR3 sequence (DNA): TGTGCCAGCAGCTTTGGGGGAGGAACAGATACGCAGTATTTT.

This clone was seen more than once but under ten times. This rearrangement joins TRBV3-1 (or the pseudogene TRBV3-2) to TRBJ1-5, with a weak D call TRBD1 (5 bases). V was clipped by 2 bases and J by 6 bases, with 17 bases between them. The CDR3 is made up of 16 amino acids. The germline CDR1 and CDR2 sequences are LGHDT and YNNKEL (reference sequence). In nucleotides, the CDR3 is TGTGCCAGCAGCCAAAGTGGGCAGGTGGGGGGTCAGCCCCAGCATTTT. This translates into CASSQSGQVGGQPQHF.

The V call is TRBV7-6, the J call TRBJ2-7; TRBD2 matches 7 bases. Germline values: CDR1 SGHVS, CDR2 FNYEAQ. V lost 2 bases to trimming and J lost 2 bases; unmatched junction nucleotides: 6. This CDR3 has 15 amino acids. The chain's CDR3 is CASSLRSGTPYEQYF. In nucleotides, the CDR3 is TGTGCCAGCAGCTTACGCAGCGGGACCCCCTACGAGCAGTACTTC.

CDR3 residues: CASRKELGGNTGELFF. The CDR3 DNA reads as TGCGCCAGCAGGAAGGAGCTAGGGGGCAACACCGGGGAGCTGTTTTTT. The chain is built from TRBV5-1 and TRBJ2-2; TRBD1 matches 7 bases. The CDR3 spans 16 residues. With 5 bases clipped from V and 2 bases from J, the junction kept 9 bases outside the gene matches. Per germline, CDR1 SGHRS and CDR2 YFSETQ.

The genes are TRBV9 and TRBJ2-4, with D unclear. The CDR3 spans 12 residues. The V gene's germline CDR1 is SGDLS and CDR2 YYNGEE. Between the trimmed V and J ends, which lost 4 bases and 5 bases, there was a span of 7 bases. The CDR3 sequence is CASSLNQNIQYF. CDR3 DNA: TGTGCCAGCAGCCTAAATCAAAACATTCAGTACTTC.

This sequence joins TRBV9 and TRBJ2-1; possible D gene TRBD1, 6 bases. Germline CDR1 reads SGDLS; CDR2 reads YYNGEE. The CDR3 spans 15 residues. Trimming took 4 bases from V and 5 from J, leaving 16 bases between them. CDR3 sequence reads: CASSRAAGTNNEQFF. The CDR3 bases are TGTGCCAGCAGCCGGGCGGCTGGGACAAACAATGAGCAGTTCTTC.

This chain connects TRBV5-1 to TRBJ1-4, with 9 bases that match TRBD1. CDR1 is SGHRS and CDR2 is YFSETQ in the germline V gene. The CDR3 spans 20 residues. V shed 1 base, J shed 3 bases, and the junction held 16 bases outside the gene matches. The CDR3 sequence is CASSLNFRRDREIPNEKLFF. Here the CDR3 DNA reads TGCGCCAGCAGCTTGAATTTTCGCCGGGACAGGGAGATACCTAATGAAAAACTGTTTTTT.

The chain carries TRBV5-1 and TRBJ1-2, with D unresolved. The ends were cut back, 4 bases at V and 4 bases at J, with 26 bases in the middle. CDR3 length equals 18 residues. Looked up from germline, CDR1 is SGHRS and CDR2 is YFSETQ. CDR3 sequence (DNA): TGCGCCAGCAGCCCGAGACGAAAATCAGTGGAGGGAAGCTATGGCTACACCTTC. Protein: CASSPRRKSVEGSYGYTF.

The chain is built from TRBV4-1 and TRBJ1-6, with TRBD1 identical over 11 bases. CDR1 and CDR2 from the germline V gene are MGHRA and YSYEKL. V shed 5 bases and J 8 bases; nucleotides not matched to a gene: 8. This CDR3 spans 16 amino acids. Here the CDR3 reads CASSARDRGADSPLHF. CDR3 coding DNA: TGCGCCAGCAGCGCACGGGACAGGGGGGCGGATTCACCCCTCCACTTT.

The chain uses TRBV6-4 and TRBJ2-2; D is ambiguous. V lost 3 bases, J lost 4 bases, and 9 bases lay in between. The CDR3 is 14 residues long. The germline gives CDR1 MRHNA, CDR2 SNTAGT. This chain's CDR3 is CASSEEWLTGELFF. CDR3 DNA: TGTGCCAGCAGTGAAGAATGGCTCACCGGGGAGCTGTTTTTT.

The genes are TRBV5-1 and TRBJ2-7; 9 bases align to TRBD1. CDR3 length: 15 amino acids. V lost 4 bases to trimming and J lost 7 bases; unmatched junction nucleotides: 12. Germline V gene sequence: CDR1 SGHRS, CDR2 YFSETQ. DNA of the CDR3: TGCGCCAGCAGCCATCCGGGACAGGGTTCCCGGGAGCAGTACTTC. Its translation: CASSHPGQGSREQYF. Looking up the rest from reference TRBV5-1 and TRBJ2-7 gives the full variable domain: KAGVTQTPRYLIKTRGQQVTLSCSPISGHRSVSWYQQTPGQGLQFLFEYFSETQRNKGNFPGRFSGRQFSNSRSEMNVSTLELGDSALYLCASSHPGQGSREQYFGPGTRLTVT.

The gene calls are TRBV23-1 and TRBJ1-2, with no clear D. TRBV23-1 is an ORF; its function is uncertain. The CDR3 runs to 15 residues. The ends were cut back, 7 bases at V and 2 bases at J, with 17 bases in the middle. CDR3 nucleotide sequence: TGCGCCAGCAAGTCCCCCGAGTGCGGGAACTATGGCTACACCTTC. Its translation is CASKSPECGNYGYTF.

This chain connects TRBV2 to TRBJ2-1; D possibly corresponds to TRBD2 (6 bases). Germline CDR1 SNHLY, CDR2 FYNNEI. Trimming shortened V by 8 bases and J by 9 bases, and 14 bases separated the two germline ends. This CDR3 contains 12 residues. The CDR3 here is CASLFPGGEQFF. DNA of the CDR3: TGTGCCAGCCTCTTCCCCGGGGGTGAGCAGTTCTTC.

This clone was seen more than once but under ten times. The chain combines TRBV6-2 or TRBV6-3 with TRBJ2-3; D possibly corresponds to TRBD2 (5 bases). The germline CDR1 and CDR2 sequences are MNHEY and SVGEGT. Deletions cut 0 bases from V and 2 bases from J, with 12 bases between. This CDR3 is 16 amino acids long. The CDR3 loop reads CASSYSTTGITDTQYF. CDR3 sequence (DNA): TGTGCCAGCAGTTACTCGACGACGGGGATCACAGATACGCAGTATTTT.

This clone showed up just a few times. The chain has TRBV24-1 and TRBJ2-3; 12 bases are shared with TRBD2. J gave up 2 bases and V 9 bases, and 8 bases lay outside the gene matches. The CDR3 loop spans 16 amino acids. Looked up from germline, CDR1 is KGHDR and CDR2 is SFDVKD. CDR3 in DNA: TGTGCCACCCACCCGGGACTAGCGGGTATCACAGATACGCAGTATTTT. Its protein product is CATHPGLAGITDTQYF.

The chain employs TRBV12-3 or TRBV12-4 and TRBJ2-7; no definite D call. This CDR3 comprises 13 residues. Trimming removed 9 bases from V and 5 bases from J, with 17 bases in between. The CDR3 spells CASSSSGMHEQYF. The CDR3 DNA follows: TGTGCCAGTAGCTCGTCGGGTATGCACGAGCAGTACTTC.

J is TRBJ2-3 and V is TRBV7-2; the match to TRBD1 covers 10 bases. Looked up from germline, CDR1 is SGHTA and CDR2 is FQGNSA. This CDR3 has 15 amino acids. V shed 2 bases and J 6 bases; nucleotides not matched to a gene: 5. Here the CDR3 reads CASSLRQGAFDTQYF. The CDR3 DNA reads as TGTGCCAGCAGCTTAAGACAGGGGGCTTTCGATACGCAGTATTTT.

The count of this clone is one. The chain couples TRBV30 to TRBJ1-5, with D perhaps matching TRBD1 (5 bases). V was shortened by 0 bases and J by 5 bases, with 29 bases between the two germline ends. The CDR3 is made up of 20 amino acids. CDR1 is GTSNPN and CDR2 is SVGIG in the germline V gene (reference sequence). The CDR3 spells CAWSVAPIDSPSGWHQPQHF. Here the CDR3 DNA reads TGTGCCTGGAGTGTAGCCCCGATTGACAGTCCGAGCGGGTGGCATCAGCCCCAGCATTTT.

This clone was picked up a small number of times. The chain carries TRBV7-2 and TRBJ1-4; D ambiguous. Per germline, CDR1 SGHTA and CDR2 FQGNSA. Trimming cost V 2 bases and J 8 bases, with 9 bases left between them. This CDR3 contains 13 residues. The CDR3 spells CASSLTGGEKLFF. Written as DNA, the CDR3 is TGTGCCAGCAGCTTAACGGGTGGAGAAAAACTGTTTTTT.

The chain recombines TRBV12-3 or TRBV12-4 with TRBJ1-5, with a possible D match to TRBD1 (5 bases). Deletions cut 5 bases from V and 7 bases from J, with 12 bases between. The CDR3 is made up of 13 amino acids. The CDR3 here is CASSIPSGQPQHF. The CDR3 coding sequence is TGTGCCAGCAGTATACCATCAGGGCAGCCCCAGCATTTT.

J is TRBJ1-1 and V is TRBV6-5, with a tentative D call TRBD1 (6 bases). This CDR3 has 15 amino acids. Germline V gene sequence: CDR1 MNHEY, CDR2 SVGAGI. Trimming pared 6 bases from V and 7 bases from J, leaving 21 bases between. CDR3 DNA: TGTGCCAGCAGCCGCATGGGTTACAGGGACCTTGAAGCTTTCTTT. Protein: CASSRMGYRDLEAFF.